This T cell receptor beta chain was found in a study of T cells in Graves' hyperthyroidism and ophthalmopathy. Overall study results and limits: Blood also carried most thyroid clonotypes expanded above 0.001.

RNA transcripts gave rise to amplified TCR beta CDR3 regions. The study used the HTBI primer set for a first-round RT-PCR of the TCR CDR3. MiXCR, run by TCRdb on the multiplex PCR reads, gives a single entry per CDR3 protein. This table has some 490,000 distinct CDR3 sequences, roughly 22% appearing once. Comments on this clonotype: The antigen remains undetermined.

The CDR3 totals 11 residues. CDR1 and CDR2 (germline): DFQATT, SNEGSKA (reference sequence). The V gene lost 3 bases and the J gene lost 8 bases, with 7 bases spanning the gap. This chain links TRBV20-1 with TRBJ1-4, with a tentative D call TRBD1 (5 bases). The sequenced material came from blood. The receptor's source is a woman aged 70-85 years with Graves' ophthalmopathy. This CDR3 is CSARGGEKLFF. DNA of the CDR3: TGCAGTGCTAGGGGGGGGGAAAAACTGTTTTTT.